Included here is one TCR beta chain sequence, with context. Its antigen remains unknown. This CDR3 spans 15 amino acids. Trimming took 3 bases from V and 2 from J; bases not matched to a gene: 4. The germline V gene encodes CDR1 MGHRA and CDR2 YSYEKL. This sample stems from a study of cytomegalovirus exposure and HLA in healthy donors. Study context: Across some 400 genotyped donors, around 82% landed in the Caucasian-associated ancestry cluster.

With 60 Vbeta and 13 Jbeta primers, the PCR was carried out. Authors' methods: Unique TCR beta chains numbered approximately 80 million in a later analysis, with roughly 10 million shared. Clones were sequenced by immunoSEQ multiplex PCR, and TCRdb holds only the in-frame ones, with some missing. D and trimming were read from the DNA, whereas the V and J calls and clone size are those reported in that table. In the table there are about 130,000 clones, 60% to 80% of which are singletons. Whole-study findings and limits: Across donors, sequencing depth was assumed by presence/absence analyses to be roughly uniform. HLA-A and HLA-B allele assignments for most subjects were reportedly predicted accurately using TCR beta sequences.

This receptor was taken from a man under 40 in good health and CMV-seronegative. This chain connects TRBV4-1 to TRBJ1-3; 7 bases match TRBD1. Specimen: PBMCs. CDR3: CASSHDRVPGNTIYF. As DNA, the CDR3 is TGCGCCAGCAGCCACGACAGGGTCCCTGGAAACACCATATATTTT.